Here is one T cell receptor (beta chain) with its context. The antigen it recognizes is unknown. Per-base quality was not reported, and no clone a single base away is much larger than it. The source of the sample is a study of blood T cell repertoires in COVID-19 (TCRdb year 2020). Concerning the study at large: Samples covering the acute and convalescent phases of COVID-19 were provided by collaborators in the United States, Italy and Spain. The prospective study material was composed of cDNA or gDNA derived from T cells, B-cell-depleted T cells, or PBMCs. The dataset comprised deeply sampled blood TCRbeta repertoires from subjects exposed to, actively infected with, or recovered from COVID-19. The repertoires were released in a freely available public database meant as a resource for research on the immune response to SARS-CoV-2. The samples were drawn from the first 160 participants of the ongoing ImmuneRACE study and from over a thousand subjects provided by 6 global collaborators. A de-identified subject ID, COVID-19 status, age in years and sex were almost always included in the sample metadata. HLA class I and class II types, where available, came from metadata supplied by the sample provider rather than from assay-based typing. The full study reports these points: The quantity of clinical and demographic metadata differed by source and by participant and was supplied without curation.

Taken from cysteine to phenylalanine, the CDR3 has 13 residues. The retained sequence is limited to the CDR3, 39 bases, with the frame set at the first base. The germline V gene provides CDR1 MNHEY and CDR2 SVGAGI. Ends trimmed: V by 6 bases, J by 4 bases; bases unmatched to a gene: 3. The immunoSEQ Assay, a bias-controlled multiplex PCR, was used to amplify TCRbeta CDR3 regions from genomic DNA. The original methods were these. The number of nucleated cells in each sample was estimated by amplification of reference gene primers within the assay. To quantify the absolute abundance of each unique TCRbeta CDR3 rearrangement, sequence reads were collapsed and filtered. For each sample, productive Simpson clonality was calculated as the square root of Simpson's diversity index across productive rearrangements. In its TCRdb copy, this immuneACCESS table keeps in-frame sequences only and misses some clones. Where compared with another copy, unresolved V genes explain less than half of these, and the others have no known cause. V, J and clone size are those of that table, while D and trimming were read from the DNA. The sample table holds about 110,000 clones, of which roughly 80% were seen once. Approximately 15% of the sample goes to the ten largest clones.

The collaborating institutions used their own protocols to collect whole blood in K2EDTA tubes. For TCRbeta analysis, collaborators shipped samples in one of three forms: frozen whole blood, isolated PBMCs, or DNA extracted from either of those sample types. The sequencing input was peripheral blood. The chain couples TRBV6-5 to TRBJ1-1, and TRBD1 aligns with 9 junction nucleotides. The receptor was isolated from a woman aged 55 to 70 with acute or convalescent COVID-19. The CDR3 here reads CASSRQGGTEAFF. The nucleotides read TGTGCCAGCAGCAGACAGGGGGGCACTGAAGCTTTCTTT.